The rows below give T cell receptor beta chains drawn from one sample of a study of response to subunit inactivated influenza vaccine. TCRdb fed the RT-PCR reads into MiXCR, producing one record per CDR3 protein. The table shows 500,000 to 750,000 distinct CDR3 sequences, with around 15% occurring only once. The specimen was PBMCs from blood, collected 11 to 12 days after vaccination. The receptors stem from a middle-aged man who received an inactivated influenza vaccine. The CDR3 runs from the conserved cysteine through the conserved F or W. The D gene is left open where the match is weak. Size tells how often a clone was seen (once, few, many) or the class of an expanded clone, and some rows leave it out.

clone size	V gene	J gene	D gene	CDR3 DNA	CDR3 protein
few	TRBV5-6	TRBJ1-2	TRBD1	TGTGCCAGCAGTTCCGACAGGGCCAATAACTATGGCTACACCTTC	CASSSDRANNYGYTF
many	TRBV4-2	TRBJ2-4	.	TGTGCCAGCAGCCAAGAGAAGGGAACAGGGAATTACAAAAACATTCAGTACTTC	CASSQEKGTGNYKNIQYF
many	TRBV10-3	TRBJ2-7	.	TGTGCCATCAGTGAGGCCCCCCCGGCTGGGCAGTACTTC	CAISEAPPAGQYF
many	TRBV10-3	TRBJ1-6	.	TGTGCCATCAGTGAAGGGACATCGAATTCACCCCTCCACTTT	CAISEGTSNSPLHF
.	TRBV20-1	TRBJ2-5	.	TGCAGTGCTAGGCTGCTACTTGGACCGACACAAGAGACCCAGTACTTC	CSARLLLGPTQETQYF
few	TRBV14	TRBJ1-5	.	TGTGCCAGCAGCCAACCGGGCGGGCCCCAGCATTTT	CASSQPGGPQHF
few	TRBV7-2	TRBJ2-1	.	TGTGCCAGCAGCCCCCGTAAGGGGGGGCGGAGGAATGAGCAGTTCTTC	CASSPRKGGRRNEQFF
few	TRBV29-1	TRBJ2-2	.	TGCAGCGTCTACGACGACAGGACGAACACCGGGGAGCTGTTTTTT	CSVYDDRTNTGELFF
many	TRBV4-2	TRBJ2-1	.	TGTGCCAGCAGCCAAGAGGTCCTGCAACCGAATGAGCAGTTCTTC	CASSQEVLQPNEQFF
.	TRBV12-3/TRBV12-4	TRBJ2-1	TRBD2	TGTGCCAGCAGTTTGGTGCCTGCGGGAGGCCGCCTCAATGAGCAGTTCTTC	CASSLVPAGGRLNEQFF